The 20 T cell receptor beta chains below all came from one sample that was sequenced in a study of blood T cells in healthy people across ages (dated by TCRdb to between 2015 and 2016). Library prep was done by 5' RACE. Sequencing used an Illumina HiSeq 2500. The second PCR ran for about 6 to 12 cycles and used a J-beta primer mix along with a sample-barcoded 5' primer. TCRdb took the public reads, trimmed them with fastp at Q25, ran MiXCR for clone calling and kept in-frame beta chains. Records with the same CDR3 protein are collapsed into one entry carrying the most frequent genes and DNA. This sample holds 800,000 or so distinct CDR3 sequences; about 62% were observed only once. 28% of the sample lies in the top ten. The material sequenced was blood. These receptors originate from a man between 25 and 39 years old in good health.

This clonotype was recorded a few times. The J gene is TRBJ2-1, the V gene TRBV6-1, with TRBD1 matching over 8 bases. The J segment lost 9 bases and the V segment lost 7 bases, leaving 14 bases of the junction unmatched. The germline V gene encodes CDR1 MNHNS and CDR2 SASEGT. The CDR3 extends over 15 amino acids. The CDR3: CASTEQGGPGGEQFF. The CDR3 nucleotides are TGTGCCAGCACAGAACAGGGGGGCCCCGGGGGTGAGCAGTTCTTC.

This clonotype was counted many times. The gene calls are TRBV12-3 or TRBV12-4 and TRBJ1-6, with TRBD1 identical over 7 bases. Trimming at V came to 5 bases and at J to 7 bases, leaving 5 bases not matched to a gene. The length of the CDR3 is 14 residues. CDR3 DNA: TGTGCCAGCAGTCCCGGGACAGCGAATTCACCCCTCCACTTT. It translates to CASSPGTANSPLHF.

The rearrangement uses TRBV12-3 or TRBV12-4 and TRBJ1-1; D possibly corresponds to TRBD1 (6 bases). Trimming removed 3 bases from V and 6 bases from J, with 11 bases in between. The CDR3 sequence is 13 residues long. The DNA for the CDR3 is TGTGCCAGCAGTTTTGTTGCAGGGGCTGAAGCTTTCTTT. Translation: CASSFVAGAEAFF.

The gene calls are TRBV28 and TRBJ1-5; no clear D gene. The CDR3 has 15 amino acids. Trimming removed 5 bases at V and 0 bases at J, with 11 bases between. Germline assignment: CDR1 MDHEN and CDR2 SYDVKM. CDR3 loop: CASSPLGGSNQPQHF. The CDR3 DNA reads as TGTGCCAGCAGTCCTCTGGGCGGTAGCAATCAGCCCCAGCATTTT.

The V call is TRBV29-1, the J call TRBJ2-5, with 8 nucleotides matching TRBD1. In germline, CDR1 is SQVTM, CDR2 ANQGSEA. The V and J ends lost 8 bases and 5 bases, in that order; junction bases with no gene match: 13. This CDR3 is 14 amino acids long. The CDR3 DNA sequence: TGCAGCACCCGAGAAGGACAGGGAAAGGAGACCCAGTACTTC. It encodes CSTREGQGKETQYF.

CDR3 in amino acids: CASSQTTGVNTQYF. In DNA, the CDR3 is TGCGCCAGCAGCCAGACGACAGGTGTAAATACGCAGTATTTT. The chain uses TRBV4-3 and TRBJ2-3; D might be TRBD1 (6 bases). The CDR3 is made up of 14 amino acids. V lost 3 bases to trimming and J lost 7 bases, with 14 bases between them. Germline values: CDR1 LGHNA, CDR2 YSLEER.

V gene TRBV6-6 combines with J gene TRBJ2-1; D remains unclear. This CDR3 region has 16 residues. Germline CDR1 and CDR2: MNHNY and SVGAGI (reference sequence). Trimming removed 4 bases from V and 0 bases from J, with 13 bases in between. CDR3 region: CASSSRQASSYNEQFF. DNA of the CDR3: TGTGCCAGCAGTTCGAGACAAGCGAGCTCCTACAATGAGCAGTTCTTC.

About this clonotype itself: The junction and the germline gene differ at one end; a read error may be behind it. The rearrangement joins TRBV4-3 to TRBJ2-6; TRBD1 matches 7 bases. CDR1 LGHNA and CDR2 YSLEER come from the germline V gene. This CDR3 contains 16 residues. CDR3 sequence: CASSQTGISGANVLTF. CDR3 DNA: TGTGCCAGCAGTCAGACAGGGATATCTGGGGCCAACGTCCTGACTTTC.

This clonotype was found many times. V usage is TRBV12-3 or TRBV12-4 and J usage is TRBJ2-3; 9 nucleotides match TRBD1. This CDR3 is built from 14 residues. V shed 6 bases, J shed 7 bases, and the junction held 8 bases outside the gene matches. The CDR3 DNA reads as TGTGCCAGCAGCGGGGACAGGGCCCGTTATACGCAGTATTTT. Protein product: CASSGDRARYTQYF.

This chain connects TRBV3-1 to TRBJ2-3; D gene unclear. This CDR3 has 15 residues. V shed 5 bases and J shed 6 bases, with 18 bases lying between them. Germline V gene lookup returns CDR1 LGHDT and CDR2 YNNKEL (reference sequence). DNA for the CDR3: TGTGCCAGCAGCTCCCCTGGGGTAGACCCGGATACGCAGTATTTT. It specifies CASSSPGVDPDTQYF.

This clonotype was observed once. V is TRBV7-2 and J is TRBJ2-1; 8 nucleotides align to TRBD2. Germline assignment: CDR1 SGHTA and CDR2 FQGNSA. Losses at the gene ends were 5 bases for V and 9 bases for J; bases not matched to a gene: 15. This CDR3 has 16 residues. This CDR3 reads CASSPGGGLVPGEQFF. The CDR3 DNA sequence: TGTGCCAGCAGCCCGGGGGGGGGACTAGTCCCGGGTGAGCAGTTCTTC.

This clonotype was counted a single time. The chain recombines TRBV14 with TRBJ2-5, with D hard to call. The V gene lost 0 bases and the J gene lost 7 bases, with 12 bases spanning the gap. This CDR3 contains 14 residues. Per the germline V gene, CDR1 is SGHDN and CDR2 is FVKESK. In nucleotides, the CDR3 is TGTGCCAGCAGCCAAGACTGGAGCATAGGGACCCAGTACTTC. Protein product: CASSQDWSIGTQYF.

This chain joins TRBV20-1 and TRBJ1-2, with a tentative D call TRBD1 (5 bases). The V and J ends lost 3 bases and 2 bases respectively, with 10 bases between them. Germline V lookup: CDR1 DFQATT, CDR2 SNEGSKA (reference sequence). This CDR3 is 13 amino acids long. The CDR3 sequence is CSASPTDNYGYTF. The DNA for the CDR3 is TGCAGTGCTAGCCCGACAGACAACTATGGCTACACCTTC.

J is TRBJ1-1 and V is TRBV5-1; D gene ambiguous. The CDR3 contains 14 residues. Trimming removed 4 bases at V and 2 bases at J, with 12 bases between. CDR1 is SGHRS and CDR2 is YFSETQ in the germline V gene. CDR3 sequence reads: CASSRNLRNTEAFF. Here the CDR3 DNA reads TGCGCCAGCAGCCGTAACCTCCGCAACACTGAAGCTTTCTTT.

The chain carries TRBV7-2 and TRBJ2-7; 8 bases match TRBD1. Germline V CDR1 and CDR2: SGHTA, FQGNSA. V trimming: 5 bases; J trimming: 2 bases; junction bases outside the gene matches: 14. CDR3 length: 17 residues. The CDR3 sequence is CASSLKFPGQATYEQYF. The CDR3 DNA reads TGTGCCAGCAGCCTTAAATTCCCGGGACAGGCAACCTACGAGCAGTACTTC.

This clonotype was seen a few times. This chain connects TRBV28 to TRBJ2-7; D gene unclear. Per germline, CDR1 MDHEN and CDR2 SYDVKM. Trimming took off 1 base at V and 0 bases at J, with 16 bases between the two ends. The length of the CDR3 is 17 residues. CDR3 amino acids: CASSLLEEPASSYEQYF. CDR3 sequence (DNA): TGTGCCAGCAGTTTATTGGAAGAGCCTGCGAGCTCCTACGAGCAGTACTTC. The full variable domain, with the rest looked up from reference TRBV28 and TRBJ2-7, is DVKVTQSSRYLVKRTGEKVFLECVQDMDHENMFWYRQDPGLGLRLIYFSYDVKMKEKGDIPEGYSVSREKKERFSLILESASTNQTSMYLCASSLLEEPASSYEQYFGPGTRLTVT.

J is TRBJ1-5 and V is TRBV12-3 or TRBV12-4; 7 bases match TRBD1. Trimming cost V 6 bases and J 4 bases; bases outside gene matches: 9. The CDR3 totals 15 residues. DNA for the CDR3: TGTGCCAGCAGCCGAGGGGGCGGGGGTAATCAGCCCCAGCATTTT. Protein sequence: CASSRGGGGNQPQHF.

The genes are TRBV9 and TRBJ2-3, with 8 bases identical to TRBD1. Trimming took 7 bases from V and 4 from J; bases not matched to a gene: 5. The germline V gene has CDR1 SGDLS and CDR2 YYNGEE. This CDR3 region has 13 residues. CDR3 sequence: CASGQGSADTQYF. In DNA form, the CDR3 reads TGTGCCAGCGGACAGGGTAGCGCAGATACGCAGTATTTT.

V usage is TRBV29-1 and J usage is TRBJ2-5; no reliable D call. TRBJ2-7 explains the end of the DNA better; the J call may be wrong. The CDR3 has 11 residues. The germline CDR1 and CDR2 sequences are SQVTM and ANQGSEA. The CDR3 sequence is CSVDTIYEQYF. DNA for the CDR3: TGCAGCGTTGACACCATCTACGAGCAGTACTTC.

The chain recombines TRBV7-2 with TRBJ2-1; D call uncertain. CDR1 and CDR2 from the germline V gene are SGHTA and FQGNSA. With 5 bases removed from V and 5 bases from J, the gap between germline ends came to 16 bases. The CDR3 has 15 amino acids. The CDR3 sequence: CASSIYTTLHNEQFF. The CDR3 nucleotides are TGTGCCAGCAGCATCTATACAACCCTACACAATGAGCAGTTCTTC.